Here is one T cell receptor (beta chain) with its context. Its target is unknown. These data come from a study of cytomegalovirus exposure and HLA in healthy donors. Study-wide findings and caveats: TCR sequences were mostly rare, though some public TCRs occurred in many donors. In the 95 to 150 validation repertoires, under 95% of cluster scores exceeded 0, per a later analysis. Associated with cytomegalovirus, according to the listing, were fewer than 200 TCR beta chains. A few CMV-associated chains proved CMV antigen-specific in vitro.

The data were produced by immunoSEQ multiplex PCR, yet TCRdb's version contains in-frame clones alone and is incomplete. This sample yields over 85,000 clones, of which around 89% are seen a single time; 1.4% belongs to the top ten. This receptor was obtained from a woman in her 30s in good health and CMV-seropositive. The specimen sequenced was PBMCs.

The CDR3 sequence is CASSLARGHNSPLHF. The CDR3 coding sequence is TGTGCCAGCAGCTTAGCCCGGGGTCATAATTCACCCCTCCACTTT. The chain employs TRBV7-9 and TRBJ1-6; D is uncertain. Germline V CDR1 and CDR2: SEHNR, FQNEAQ (reference sequence). The CDR3 spans 15 residues. V was cut by 0 bases and J by 5 bases, with 8 bases left in between. The full variable domain, rest sourced from reference TRBV7-9 and TRBJ1-6, is DTGVSQNPRHKITKRGQNVTFRCDPISEHNRLYWYRQTLGQGPEFLTYFQNEAQLEKSRLLSDRFSAERPKGSFSTLEIQRTEQGDSAMYLCASSLARGHNSPLHFGNGTRLTVT.